This T cell receptor beta chain was identified during a study of siplizumab effects on memory and regulatory T cells (dated by TCRdb to between 2018 and 2020). Background on the whole study: The effect of the anti-CD2 antibody siplizumab on alloreactive T-cell subsets was examined in allogeneic mixed lymphocyte reactions constructed from human PBMCs. Results the study describes overall, beyond this receptor: Unstimulated naive T cells appeared more diverse than memory T cells, and naive cells seemed to contribute substantially to the alloresponse. No functional confirmation was obtained for the suppressive function of proliferating Tregs from siplizumab cultures. Of the alloreactive CD4+ clones that could be mapped, the Treg-derived share averaged approximately 67% with siplizumab compared with approximately 25% in control reactions. Siplizumab significantly reduced the cumulative frequency of alloreactive sequences traceable to unstimulated CD4+ memory T cells. A naive or memory phenotype could not be assigned to roughly 75-95% of proliferating CD4+ or CD8+ clones. Because sequences below about 10^-5 frequency were poorly captured, only a minor fraction of alloreactive clones could be mapped to unstimulated subsets.

The receptor library was made with the immunoSEQ multiplex PCR assay. Roughly 10^5 TCR templates per sample were assayed on the deep sequencing platform. Genomic DNA extracted from sorted T cells was used for TCRbeta CDR3 sequencing. For the original study's pipeline: The R programming language was used for the clonal analysis of the TCRbeta CDR3 data. Unstimulated samples were compared with post-reaction CFSE-low samples to define alloreactive CD4+ and CD8+ clones. Regulatory or non-regulatory origin of alloreactive CD4+ clones was assigned by matching sequences to the sorted unstimulated Treg and non-Treg repertoires. The table comes from immuneACCESS by way of TCRdb, which keeps in-frame sequences with V and J called. Part of the clones is missing from these tables; in studies checked, under half for an unresolved V gene and the rest for unknown reasons. V and J calls plus clone size are reproduced from that table; the DNA served to infer D and trimming. Here the sample has approximately 100,000 clones; about 91% occur a single time. Approximately 2.7% of the sample belongs to the ten largest clones.

As regards this clone: Its antigen specificity is not known. Base qualities are not at hand, and no much larger clone is one base apart.

Sorted unstimulated T cells and proliferating T cells recovered from mixed lymphocyte reactions were subjected to TCRbeta CDR3 sequencing. Fresh whole blood from 9 to 10 HLA-typed healthy donors served as the source for isolating PBMCs. The CDR3, cysteine through phenylalanine, is 16 amino acids long. The entry retains the CDR3 DNA only, 48 bases that are in frame from base 1. Trimming at the junction amounts to 0 bases on V and 11 bases on J, and the germline ends lie 20 bases apart. Based on the germline V gene (reference sequence), the CDR1 and CDR2 sequences are LNHNV and YYDKDF. The sequence is built from TRBV15 and TRBJ2-1; no confident D gene assignment can be made. The source of this sequence is a human donor in good health. Some clones in this sample may be carry-over from other donors' samples. The sequenced sample consisted of CD4+ T cells sorted from blood. The DNA reads TGTGCCACCAGCAGAGATGGAGTGGAGAGACGGCTTAAGCAGTTCTTC. It specifies CATSRDGVERRLKQFF.